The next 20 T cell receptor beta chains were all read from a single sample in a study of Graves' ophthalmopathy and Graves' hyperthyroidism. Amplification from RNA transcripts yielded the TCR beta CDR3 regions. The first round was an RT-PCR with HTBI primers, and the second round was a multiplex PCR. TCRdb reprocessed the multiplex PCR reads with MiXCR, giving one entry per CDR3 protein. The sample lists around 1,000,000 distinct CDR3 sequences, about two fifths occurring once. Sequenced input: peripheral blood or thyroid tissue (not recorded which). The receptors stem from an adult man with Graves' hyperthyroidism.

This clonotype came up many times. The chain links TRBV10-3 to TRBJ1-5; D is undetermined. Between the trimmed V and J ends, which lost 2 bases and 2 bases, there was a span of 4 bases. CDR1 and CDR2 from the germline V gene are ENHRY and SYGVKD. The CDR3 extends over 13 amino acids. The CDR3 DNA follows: TGTGCCATCAGTGAGAGGGGCAATCAGCCCCAGCATTTT. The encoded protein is CAISERGNQPQHF.

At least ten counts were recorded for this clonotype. CDR3 loop: CAISVGREGTEAFF. The CDR3 nucleotides are TGTGCCATCAGTGTGGGCAGGGAGGGCACTGAAGCTTTCTTT. The V gene is TRBV10-3, the J gene TRBJ1-1; D may be TRBD1 (5 bases). CDR1 is ENHRY and CDR2 is SYGVKD in the germline V gene. Trimming took off 4 bases at V and 4 bases at J, with 13 bases between the two ends. The CDR3 is 14 residues long.

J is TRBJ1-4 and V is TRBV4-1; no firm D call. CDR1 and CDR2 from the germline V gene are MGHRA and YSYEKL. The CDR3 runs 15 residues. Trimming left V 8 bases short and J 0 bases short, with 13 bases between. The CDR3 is CASGVSGTTNEKLFF. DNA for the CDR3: TGCGCCAGCGGCGTTTCAGGCACAACTAATGAAAAACTGTTTTTT.

CDR3 in DNA: TGTGCCAGCAGCCTACCTATGAGTGGGCAGGGGGCCAACGAGCAGTACTTC. Encoded protein: CASSLPMSGQGANEQYF. The chain joins TRBV11-2 to TRBJ2-7, with 8 bases lining up with TRBD1. This CDR3 is 17 amino acids long. Germline CDR1 and CDR2: SGHAT and FQNNGV. Unmatched junction bases numbered 17, after V lost 5 bases and J lost 5 bases.

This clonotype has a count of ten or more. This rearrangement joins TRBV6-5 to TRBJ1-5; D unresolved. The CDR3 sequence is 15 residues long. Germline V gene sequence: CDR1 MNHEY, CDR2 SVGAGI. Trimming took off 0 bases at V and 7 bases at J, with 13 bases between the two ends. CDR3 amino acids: CASSYSPQLGQPQHF. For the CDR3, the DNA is TGTGCCAGCAGTTACTCCCCTCAGTTAGGCCAGCCCCAGCATTTT.

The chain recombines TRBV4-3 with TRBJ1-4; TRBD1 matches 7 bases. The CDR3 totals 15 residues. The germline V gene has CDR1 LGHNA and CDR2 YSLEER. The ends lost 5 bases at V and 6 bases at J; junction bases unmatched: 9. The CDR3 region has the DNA TGCGCCAGCAGCTTGGGGACAGAATCCCATGAAAAACTGTTTTTT. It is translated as CASSLGTESHEKLFF.

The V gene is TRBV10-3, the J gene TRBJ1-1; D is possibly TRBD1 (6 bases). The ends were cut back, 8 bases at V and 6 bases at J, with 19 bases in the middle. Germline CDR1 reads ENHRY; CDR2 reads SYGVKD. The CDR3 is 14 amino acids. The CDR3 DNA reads TGTGCCATCCCCCGGGCTGAGGGGGGGCCTGAAGCTTTCTTT. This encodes CAIPRAEGGPEAFF.

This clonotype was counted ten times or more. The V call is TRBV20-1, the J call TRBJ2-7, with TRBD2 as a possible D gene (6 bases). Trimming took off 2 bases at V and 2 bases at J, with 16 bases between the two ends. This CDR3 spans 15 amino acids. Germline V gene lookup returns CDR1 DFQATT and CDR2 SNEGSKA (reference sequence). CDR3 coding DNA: TGCAGTGCTAGAAATTGGAGGGCAGGTGCCTACGAGCAGTACTTC. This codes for CSARNWRAGAYEQYF.

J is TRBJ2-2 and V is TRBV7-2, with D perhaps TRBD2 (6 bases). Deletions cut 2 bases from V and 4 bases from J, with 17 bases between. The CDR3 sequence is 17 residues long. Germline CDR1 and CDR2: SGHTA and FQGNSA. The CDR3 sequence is CASSLRRDPRRTGELFF. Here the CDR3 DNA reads TGTGCCAGCAGCTTACGGCGGGATCCGCGGCGCACCGGGGAGCTGTTTTTT.

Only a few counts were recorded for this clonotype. CDR3 bases: TGTGCCAGCAGGTCTGGGACTTACCAAGAGACCCAGTACTTC. Encoded protein: CASRSGTYQETQYF. The chain joins TRBV7-8 to TRBJ2-5; the D gene is possibly TRBD2 (6 bases). The CDR3 runs to 14 residues. V lost 6 bases and J lost 0, with 11 bases in between. Germline V gene lookup returns CDR1 SGHVS and CDR2 FQNEAQ.

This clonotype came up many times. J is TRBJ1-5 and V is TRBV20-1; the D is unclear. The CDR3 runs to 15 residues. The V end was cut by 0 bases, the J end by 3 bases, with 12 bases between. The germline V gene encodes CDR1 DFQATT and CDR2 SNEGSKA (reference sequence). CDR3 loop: CSARDPTLINQPQHF. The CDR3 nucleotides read TGCAGTGCTAGAGACCCTACCCTAATCAATCAGCCCCAGCATTTT.

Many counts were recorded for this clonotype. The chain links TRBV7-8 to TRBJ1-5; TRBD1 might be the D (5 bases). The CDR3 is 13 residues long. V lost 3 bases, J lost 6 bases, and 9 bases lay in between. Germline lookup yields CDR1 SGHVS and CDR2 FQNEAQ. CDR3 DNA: TGTGCCAGCAGCTTGGGACGCCGTCAGCCCCAGCATTTT. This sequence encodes CASSLGRRQPQHF.

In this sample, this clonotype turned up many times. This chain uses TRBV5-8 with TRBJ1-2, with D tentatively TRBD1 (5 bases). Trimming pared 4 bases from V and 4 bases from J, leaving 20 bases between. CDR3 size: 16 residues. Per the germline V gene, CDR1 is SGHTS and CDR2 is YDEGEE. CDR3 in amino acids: CASSAASGTIFYGYTF. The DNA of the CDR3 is TGTGCCAGCAGCGCCGCCTCCGGGACCATCTTCTATGGCTACACCTTC.

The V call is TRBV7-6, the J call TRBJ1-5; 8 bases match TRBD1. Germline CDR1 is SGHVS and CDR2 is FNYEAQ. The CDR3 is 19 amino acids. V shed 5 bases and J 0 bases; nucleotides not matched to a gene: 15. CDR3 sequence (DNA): TGTGCCAGCAGCCCACACCACAGGGGGGATCCCTATAGCAATCAGCCCCAGCATTTT. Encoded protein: CASSPHHRGDPYSNQPQHF.

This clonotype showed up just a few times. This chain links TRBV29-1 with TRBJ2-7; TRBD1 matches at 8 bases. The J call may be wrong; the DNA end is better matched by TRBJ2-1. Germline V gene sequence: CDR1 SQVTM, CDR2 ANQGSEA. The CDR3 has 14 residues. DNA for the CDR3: TGCAGCGTTTCGGACAGGGACGGTTTCAATGAGCAGTTCTTC. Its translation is CSVSDRDGFNEQFF.

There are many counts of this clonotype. In nucleotides, the CDR3 is TGTGCCACCAGCAAACCAGCGGGAGGCCGCTCCTACTACGAGCAGTACTTC. Residues: CATSKPAGGRSYYEQYF. The chain recombines TRBV15 with TRBJ2-7; TRBD2 matches 9 bases. V lost 4 bases and J lost 3; bases outside the gene matches: 13. Germline CDR1 is LNHNV and CDR2 is YYDKDF (reference sequence). The CDR3 totals 17 residues.

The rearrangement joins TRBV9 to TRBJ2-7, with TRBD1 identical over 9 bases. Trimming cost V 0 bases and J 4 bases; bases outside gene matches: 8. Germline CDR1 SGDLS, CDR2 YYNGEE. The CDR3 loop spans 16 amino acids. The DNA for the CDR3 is TGTGCCAGCAGCGTAGAGACAGGGGGAGGAAATTACGAGCAGTACTTC. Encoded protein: CASSVETGGGNYEQYF.

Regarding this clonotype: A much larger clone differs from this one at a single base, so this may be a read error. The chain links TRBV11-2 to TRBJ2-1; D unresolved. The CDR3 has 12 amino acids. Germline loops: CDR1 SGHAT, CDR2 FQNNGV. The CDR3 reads CASSLVGNERFF. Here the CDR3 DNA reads TGTGCCAGCAGCTTAGTTGGGAATGAGCGGTTCTTC.

This chain's CDR3 is CASSQEWSANYGYTF. DNA of the CDR3: TGTGCCAGCAGCCAAGAGTGGTCCGCTAACTATGGCTACACCTTC. The rearrangement uses TRBV3-1 and TRBJ1-2; D remains unclear. CDR1 LGHDT and CDR2 YNNKEL come from the germline V gene (reference sequence). CDR3 length equals 15 residues. The V end was cut by 0 bases, the J end by 0 bases, with 8 bases between.

CDR3 region: CASSESRAGANVLTF. As DNA, the CDR3 is TGCGCCAGCAGTGAGTCAAGGGCTGGGGCCAACGTCCTGACTTTC. The chain couples TRBV10-2 to TRBJ2-6, with D hard to call. The CDR3 loop spans 15 amino acids. V gave up 0 bases and J gave up 2 bases, with 5 bases separating them. Germline CDR1 and CDR2: WSHSY and SAAADI.